The 16 T cell receptor beta chains below come from one sample, sequenced in a study of ipilimumab plus nivolumab after autologous stem cell transplantation. Profiling relied on immunoSEQ multiplex PCR, and the TCRdb table lists in-frame clones only, not all of them. This sample yields over 8,000 clones, of which around 73% are seen a single time; 8.2% belongs to the top ten. The specimen comprised PBMCs, sampled in a trial of ipilimumab plus nivolumab as post-transplant consolidation. The source is a male donor with diffuse large B-cell lymphoma.

The chain employs TRBV27 and TRBJ2-7; D unresolved. This CDR3 region has 11 residues. Germline CDR1 reads MNHEY; CDR2 reads SMNVEV (reference sequence). The germline V and J ends were trimmed by 5 bases and 1 base, with 3 bases remaining between them. CDR3 region: CASSGSYEQYF. The CDR3 nucleotides are TGTGCCAGCAGTGGGTCCTACGAGCAGTACTTC.

The genes are TRBV5-1 and TRBJ2-2; tentatively, D is TRBD1 (5 bases). Germline CDR1 is SGHRS and CDR2 is YFSETQ. Trimming cost V 1 base and J 6 bases, with 10 bases left between them. The CDR3 consists of 14 residues. For the CDR3, the DNA is TGCGCCAGCAGCTTGCAGGGTTACTCCGGGGAGCTGTTTTTT. Translation: CASSLQGYSGELFF.

This chain links TRBV5-1 with TRBJ1-2; D may be TRBD1 (6 bases). The V end was cut by 3 bases, the J end by 8 bases, with 14 bases between. CDR1 SGHRS and CDR2 YFSETQ come from the germline V gene. This CDR3 spans 13 amino acids. The CDR3 nucleotides are TGCGCCAGCAGCTCTACAGGGTTTGGAGGCTACACCTTC. It is translated as CASSSTGFGGYTF.

This clone was detected once. CDR3: CASSWGGPRYNEQFF. The CDR3 DNA sequence: TGTGCCAGCAGCTGGGGAGGGCCTCGCTACAATGAGCAGTTCTTC. The genes are TRBV28 and TRBJ2-1; 7 nucleotides match TRBD2. The CDR3 contains 15 residues. Germline CDR1 reads MDHEN; CDR2 reads SYDVKM. Trimming removed 6 bases from V and 3 bases from J; junction bases left unmatched: 8.

V gene TRBV9 combines with J gene TRBJ1-6, with 9 bases lining up with TRBD1. In germline, CDR1 is SGDLS, CDR2 YYNGEE. V was clipped by 3 bases and J by 10 bases; unmatched bases: 5. The CDR3 has 14 amino acids. The CDR3 spells CASSAGTGYSPLHF. CDR3 coding DNA: TGTGCCAGCAGCGCCGGGACAGGGTACTCACCCCTCCACTTT. The whole variable domain, filled in from reference TRBV9 and TRBJ1-6, reads DSGVTQTPKHLITATGQRVTLRCSPRSGDLSVYWYQQSLDQGLQFLIQYYNGEERAKGNILERFSAQQFPDLHSELNLSSLELGDSALYFCASSAGTGYSPLHFGNGTRLTVT.

The V gene is TRBV6-5, the J gene TRBJ2-7; no definite D call. The CDR3 extends over 13 amino acids. V lost 2 bases and J 5 bases, leaving 10 bases between the germline ends. Germline assignment: CDR1 MNHEY and CDR2 SVGAGI. In nucleotides, the CDR3 is TGTGCCAGCAGTTACGGCTTTTTGCACGAGCAGTACTTC. Translating gives CASSYGFLHEQYF.

V and J are TRBV28 and TRBJ1-4; possibly TRBD1 for D (5 bases). This CDR3 is 15 amino acids long. Germline V CDR1 and CDR2: MDHEN, SYDVKM. V lost 5 bases, J lost 8 bases, and 18 bases lay in between. The CDR3 nucleotides are TGTGCCAGCAGTGGGGGAGGGGACTTTAGAGAAAAACTGTTTTTT. Translated, it gives CASSGGGDFREKLFF.

The rearrangement uses TRBV5-1 and TRBJ2-1; 7 bases match TRBD1. Germline CDR1 is SGHRS and CDR2 is YFSETQ. The V segment lost 4 bases and the J segment 2 bases; nucleotides outside the gene matches: 3. The CDR3 runs 14 residues. In DNA, the CDR3 is TGCGCCAGCAGCCCTGGGACAGCCTACAATGAGCAGTTCTTC. The encoded protein is CASSPGTAYNEQFF.

This rearrangement joins TRBV7-9 to TRBJ2-7, with D maybe TRBD2 (5 bases). The V gene lost 5 bases and the J gene lost 1 base, with 18 bases spanning the gap. Germline CDR1 reads SEHNR; CDR2 reads FQNEAQ (reference sequence). This CDR3 has 16 amino acids. CDR3 nucleotides: TGTGCCAGCAGCCCCCGTGAAGGGCGGAGGTCCTACGAGCAGTACTTC. It translates to CASSPREGRRSYEQYF.

This chain uses TRBV5-1 with TRBJ2-1; 8 nucleotides agree with TRBD1. The CDR3 sequence is 15 residues long. V shed 1 base, J shed 4 bases, and the junction held 4 bases outside the gene matches. Per germline, CDR1 SGHRS and CDR2 YFSETQ. This CDR3 reads CASSLTGGFYNEQFF. For the CDR3, the DNA is TGCGCCAGCAGCTTGACAGGGGGATTTTACAATGAGCAGTTCTTC.

The chain links TRBV28 to TRBJ1-1, with 8 bases identical to TRBD1. Germline V gene data show CDR1 as MDHEN and CDR2 as SYDVKM. V lost 2 bases and J lost 1; bases outside the gene matches: 3. The CDR3 runs 15 residues. CDR3 sequence: CASSLGGTGNTEAFF. The CDR3 nucleotides read TGTGCCAGCAGTTTAGGGGGGACAGGGAACACTGAAGCTTTCTTT. Complete variable domain (other parts from reference TRBV28 and TRBJ1-1): DVKVTQSSRYLVKRTGEKVFLECVQDMDHENMFWYRQDPGLGLRLIYFSYDVKMKEKGDIPEGYSVSREKKERFSLILESASTNQTSMYLCASSLGGTGNTEAFFGQGTRLTVV.

This chain uses TRBV7-9 with TRBJ2-3; D gene uncertain. CDR3 length equals 13 residues. Per germline, CDR1 SEHNR and CDR2 FQNEAQ (reference sequence). Trimming shortened V by 5 bases and J by 0 bases, and 6 bases separated the two germline ends. The CDR3 bases are TGTGCCAGCAGCCCGTTAAGCACAGATACGCAGTATTTT. It translates to CASSPLSTDTQYF.

The chain uses TRBV4-3 and TRBJ2-1; TRBD2 aligns across 8 bases. This CDR3 region has 15 residues. Unmatched junction bases numbered 1, after V lost 1 base and J lost 2 bases. Germline V gene data show CDR1 as LGHNA and CDR2 as YSLEER. The CDR3 spells CASSQAGGPYNEQFF. CDR3 in DNA: TGCGCCAGCAGCCAAGCGGGGGGGCCCTACAATGAGCAGTTCTTC.

This clone was seen only once. J is TRBJ1-4 and V is TRBV29-1, with D possibly matching TRBD1 (6 bases). Germline lookup yields CDR1 SQVTM and CDR2 ANQGSEA. Between the trimmed V and J ends, which lost 4 bases and 4 bases, there was a span of 7 bases. CDR3 length equals 12 residues. Here the CDR3 reads CSVGGHNEKLFF. CDR3 bases: TGCAGCGTTGGGGGGCATAATGAAAAACTGTTTTTT.

This clone was picked up one time. The chain combines TRBV20-1 with TRBJ2-1, with D possibly being TRBD1 (6 bases). Trimming stripped 6 bases from V and 10 bases from J, with 13 bases between. Per the germline V gene, CDR1 is DFQATT and CDR2 is SNEGSKA (reference sequence). The CDR3 is made up of 11 amino acids. Here the CDR3 reads CSATKGGEQFF. The CDR3, as DNA: TGCAGTGCCACAAAAGGGGGAGAGCAGTTCTTC.

This clone was observed a few times. The chain recombines TRBV7-8 with TRBJ2-2, with D maybe TRBD1 (6 bases). The germline V and J ends were trimmed by 5 bases and 7 bases, with 14 bases remaining between them. The germline CDR1 and CDR2 sequences are SGHVS and FQNEAQ. This CDR3 contains 14 residues. The CDR3: CASSRDTRSGELFF. DNA for the CDR3: TGTGCCAGCAGCAGGGACACACGAAGCGGGGAGCTGTTTTTT.